Described below is a single TCR beta chain sequence and its context. Memory CD4+ cells were the fraction left after CD45RA+ naive selection. This specimen comes from a study of shared clonotypes between healthy human individuals. Study as a whole: Per donor, CD8 memory used one plate, CD8 naive used two, CD4 memory used three and CD4 naive used three.

Each replicate PCR on the sorted subsets used 200 to 250 ng DNA (around 30,000 T cell genomes). Sequenced by immunoSEQ multiplex PCR; TCRdb stores in-frame clones only, minus some. The sample has approximately 2,000,000 clones; roughly 90% are singletons. The CDR3 length is 16 residues. Germline V gives CDR1 SGHDN, CDR2 FVKESK. The J segment lost 1 base and the V segment lost 1 base, leaving 6 bases of the junction unmatched. Material: naive CD4+ T cells from PBMCs. Subset specified: CD45RA+ positively selected. The receptor was isolated from a man aged 18-30 years in good health. Some clones in this sample may be carry-over from other donors' samples. The rearrangement uses TRBV14 and TRBJ1-1; 7 bases agree with TRBD1. CDR3 amino acids: CASSQGHRGPNTEAFF. The CDR3 DNA reads as TGTGCCAGCAGCCAAGGCCACAGGGGCCCGAACACTGAAGCTTTCTTT.